This note documents a single TCR beta chain sequence. The sample is drawn from a study of blood T cell repertoires in COVID-19. On the study more broadly: Specimens from acute and convalescent COVID-19 originated in the United States, Italy and Spain. The analysed material was cDNA or gDNA that came from T cells, B-cell-depleted T cells, or PBMCs.

The CDR3 loop spans 16 amino acids. Unmatched junction bases numbered 11, after V lost 4 bases and J lost 8 bases. Germline CDR1 reads SGHDN; CDR2 reads FVKESK. As originally analysed: Quantification of nucleated cells was approximated via reference gene primer amplification. The repertoire was sequenced with immunoSEQ multiplex PCR; TCRdb's copy has only in-frame clones and lacks some. For V, J and clone size, that table is used; D and trimming come from the DNA. The repertoire includes roughly 430,000 clones, 70% to 90% of them detected once, and 2% to 2.5% sits in the top ten. Participants' own reports of clinical history determined their cohort assignment.

Sequenced sample: PBMCs or T cells enriched from blood (not recorded which). This clonotype was sampled from a woman aged 40 to 50 with acute COVID-19. The V and J genes are TRBV14 and TRBJ1-4; TRBD1 agrees at 9 bases. CDR3 coding DNA: TGTGCCAGCAGCCCACGACTGACAGGGGGTCACGAAAAACTGTTTTTT. Translated: CASSPRLTGGHEKLFF.